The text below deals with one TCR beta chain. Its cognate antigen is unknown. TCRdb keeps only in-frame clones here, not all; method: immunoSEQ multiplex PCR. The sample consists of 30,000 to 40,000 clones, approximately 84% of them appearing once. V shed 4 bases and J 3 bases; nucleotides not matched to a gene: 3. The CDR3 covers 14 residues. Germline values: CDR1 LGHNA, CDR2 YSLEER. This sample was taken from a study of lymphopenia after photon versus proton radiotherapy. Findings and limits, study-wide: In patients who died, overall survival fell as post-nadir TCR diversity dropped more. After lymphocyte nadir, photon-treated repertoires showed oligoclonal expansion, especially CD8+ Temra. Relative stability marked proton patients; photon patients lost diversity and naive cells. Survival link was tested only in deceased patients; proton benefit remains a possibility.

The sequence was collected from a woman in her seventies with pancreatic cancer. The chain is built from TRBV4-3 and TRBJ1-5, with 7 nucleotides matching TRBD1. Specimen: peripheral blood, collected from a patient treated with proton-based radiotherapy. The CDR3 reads CASSRDSYNQPQHF. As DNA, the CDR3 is TGCGCCAGCAGCCGGGACAGCTACAATCAGCCCCAGCATTTT.